A single TCR beta chain is shown here with its context. The data were obtained in a study of early stage breast cancer tumors. The data were produced by immunoSEQ multiplex PCR, yet TCRdb's version contains in-frame clones alone and is incomplete. The sample carries some 15,000 clones, about four fifths recorded once. CDR3 size: 14 residues. CDR1 and CDR2 (germline): SQVTM, ANQGSEA. J was trimmed by 0 bases and V by 5 bases; bases with no gene match: 1. This TCR came from a person aged 45 to 59 with breast cancer. Source material: normal breast tissue next to the tumor. The J gene is TRBJ2-1, the V gene TRBV29-1, with 10 positions matching TRBD2. In DNA form, the CDR3 reads TGCAGCGTTAGGACTAGCGGCTCCTACAATGAGCAGTTCTTC. Its protein product is CSVRTSGSYNEQFF.